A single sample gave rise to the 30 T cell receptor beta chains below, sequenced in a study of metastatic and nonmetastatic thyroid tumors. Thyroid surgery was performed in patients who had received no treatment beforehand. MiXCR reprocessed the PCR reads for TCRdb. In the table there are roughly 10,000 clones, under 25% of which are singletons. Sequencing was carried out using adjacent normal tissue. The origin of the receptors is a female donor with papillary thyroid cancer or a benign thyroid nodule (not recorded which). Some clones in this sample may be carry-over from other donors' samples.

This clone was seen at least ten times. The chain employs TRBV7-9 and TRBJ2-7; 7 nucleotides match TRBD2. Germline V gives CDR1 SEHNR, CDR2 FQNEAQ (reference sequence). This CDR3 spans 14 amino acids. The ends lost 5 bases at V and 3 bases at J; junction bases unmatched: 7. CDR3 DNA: TGTGCCAGCAGCGGTCTAGCGGCCAACTACGAGCAGTACTTC. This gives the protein CASSGLAANYEQYF.

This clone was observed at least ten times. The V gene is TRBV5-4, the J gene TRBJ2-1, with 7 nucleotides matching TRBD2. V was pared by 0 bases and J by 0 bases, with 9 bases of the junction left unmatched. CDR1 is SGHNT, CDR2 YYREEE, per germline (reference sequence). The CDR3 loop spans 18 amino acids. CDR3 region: CASSLGYSGKYSYNEQFF. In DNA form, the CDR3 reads TGTGCCAGCAGCTTGGGCTACAGCGGGAAATACTCCTACAATGAGCAGTTCTTC.

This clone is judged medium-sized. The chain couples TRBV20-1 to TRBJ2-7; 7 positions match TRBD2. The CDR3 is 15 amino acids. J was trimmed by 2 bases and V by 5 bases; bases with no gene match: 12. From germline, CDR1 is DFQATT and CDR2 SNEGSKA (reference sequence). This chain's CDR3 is CSAPRGDSGTYEQYF. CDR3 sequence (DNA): TGCAGTGCTCCCCGGGGGGATTCGGGGACCTACGAGCAGTACTTC.

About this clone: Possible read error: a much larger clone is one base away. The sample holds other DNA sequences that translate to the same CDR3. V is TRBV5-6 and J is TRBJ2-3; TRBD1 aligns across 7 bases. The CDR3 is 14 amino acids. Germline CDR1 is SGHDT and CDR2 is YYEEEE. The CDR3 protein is CASSLGTDTDTQYF. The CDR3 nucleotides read TGTGCTAGCAGCTTAGGGACAGACACAGATACGCAGTATTTT.

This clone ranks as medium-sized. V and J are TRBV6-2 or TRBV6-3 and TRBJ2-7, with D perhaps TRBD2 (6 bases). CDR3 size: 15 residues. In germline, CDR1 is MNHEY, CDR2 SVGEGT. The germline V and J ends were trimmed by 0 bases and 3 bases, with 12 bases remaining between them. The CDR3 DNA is TGTGCCAGCAGTTACTCAGGACTACCGGACTACGAGCAGTACTTC. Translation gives CASSYSGLPDYEQYF.

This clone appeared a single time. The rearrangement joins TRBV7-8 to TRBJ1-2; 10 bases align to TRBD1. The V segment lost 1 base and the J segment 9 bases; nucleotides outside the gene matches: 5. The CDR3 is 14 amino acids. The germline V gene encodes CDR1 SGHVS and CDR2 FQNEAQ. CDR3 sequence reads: CASSLEDRGSCYTF. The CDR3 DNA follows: TGTGCCAGCAGCTTAGAGGACAGGGGGAGTTGCTACACCTTC.

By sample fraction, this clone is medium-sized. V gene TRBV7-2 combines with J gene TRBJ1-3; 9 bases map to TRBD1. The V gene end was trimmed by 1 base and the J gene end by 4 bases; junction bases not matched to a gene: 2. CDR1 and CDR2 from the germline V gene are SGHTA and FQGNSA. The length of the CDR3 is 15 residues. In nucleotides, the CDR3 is TGTGCCAGCAGCTTAGGAGGGACAGGGGGAAACACCATATATTTT. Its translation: CASSLGGTGGNTIYF.

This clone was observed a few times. This CDR3 is CAGSKERGDQETQYF. The CDR3, as DNA: TGTGCCGGGAGTAAAGAAAGGGGTGATCAAGAGACCCAGTACTTC. The rearrangement uses TRBV6-1 and TRBJ2-5, with D perhaps assigned TRBD1 or TRBD2 (5 bases each). The CDR3 has 15 residues. Per germline, CDR1 MNHNS and CDR2 SASEGT. With 11 bases removed from V and 2 bases from J, the gap between germline ends came to 21 bases.

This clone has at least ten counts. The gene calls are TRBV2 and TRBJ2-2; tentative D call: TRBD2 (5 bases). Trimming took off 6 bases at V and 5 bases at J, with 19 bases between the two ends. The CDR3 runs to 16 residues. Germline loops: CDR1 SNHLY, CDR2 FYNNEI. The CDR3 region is CASSARTADETGELFF. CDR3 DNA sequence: TGTGCCAGCAGCGCACGTACAGCGGATGAAACCGGGGAGCTGTTTTTT.

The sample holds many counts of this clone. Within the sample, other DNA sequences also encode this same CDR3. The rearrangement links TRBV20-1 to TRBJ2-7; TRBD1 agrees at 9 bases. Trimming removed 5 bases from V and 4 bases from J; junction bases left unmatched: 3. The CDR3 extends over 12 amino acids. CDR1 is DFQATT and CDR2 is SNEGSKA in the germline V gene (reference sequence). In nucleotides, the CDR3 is TGCAGTGCTCCCGACAGGGGGTACGAGCAGTACTTC. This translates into CSAPDRGYEQYF.

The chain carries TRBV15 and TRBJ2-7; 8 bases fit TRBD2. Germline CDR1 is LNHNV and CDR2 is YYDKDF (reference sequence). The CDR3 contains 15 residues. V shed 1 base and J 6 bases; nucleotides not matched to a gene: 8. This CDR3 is CATSRVGAGGGEQYF. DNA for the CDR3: TGTGCCACCAGCAGAGTGGGGGCGGGAGGAGGCGAGCAGTACTTC.

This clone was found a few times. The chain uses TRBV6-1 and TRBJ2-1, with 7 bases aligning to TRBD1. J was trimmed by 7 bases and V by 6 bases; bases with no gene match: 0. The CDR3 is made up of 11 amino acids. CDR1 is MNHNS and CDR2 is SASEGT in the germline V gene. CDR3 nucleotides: TGTGCCAGCAGGACAGGGAATGAGCAGTTCTTC. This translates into CASRTGNEQFF.

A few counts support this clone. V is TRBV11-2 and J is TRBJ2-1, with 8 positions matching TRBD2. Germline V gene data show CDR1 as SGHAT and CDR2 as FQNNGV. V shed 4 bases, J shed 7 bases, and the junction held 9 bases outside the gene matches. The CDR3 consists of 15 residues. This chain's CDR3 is CASSYTSGSRNEQFF. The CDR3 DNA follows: TGTGCCAGCAGCTATACGAGCGGGAGTAGGAATGAGCAGTTCTTC.

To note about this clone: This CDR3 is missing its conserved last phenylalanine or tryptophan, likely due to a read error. In DNA, the CDR3 is TGTGCCATCAGTGAGTCTGGGGGACACACGCAGAGTACGCAGTATCTT. Translating gives CAISESGGHTQSTQYL. The V and J genes are TRBV10-3 and TRBJ2-3, with D perhaps TRBD1 (6 bases). CDR3 length: 16 amino acids. V lost 0 bases to trimming and J lost 8 bases, with 18 bases between them. Germline V lookup: CDR1 ENHRY, CDR2 SYGVKD.

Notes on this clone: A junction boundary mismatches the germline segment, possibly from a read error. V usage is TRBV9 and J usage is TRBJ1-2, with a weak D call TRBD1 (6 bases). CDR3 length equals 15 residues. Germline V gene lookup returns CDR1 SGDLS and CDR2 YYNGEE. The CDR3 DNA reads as TGTGCCAGCATCGTACTTATGACGGGGGCTGACGGCTACACCTTT. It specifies CASIVLMTGADGYTF.

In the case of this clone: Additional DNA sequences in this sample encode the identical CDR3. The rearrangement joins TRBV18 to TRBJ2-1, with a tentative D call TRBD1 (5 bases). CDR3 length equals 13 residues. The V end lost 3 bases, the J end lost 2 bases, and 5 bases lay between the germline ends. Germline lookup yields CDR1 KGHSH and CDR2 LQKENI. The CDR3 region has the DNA TGTGCCAGCTCACCGGACACCTACAATGAGCAGTTCTTC. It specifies CASSPDTYNEQFF.

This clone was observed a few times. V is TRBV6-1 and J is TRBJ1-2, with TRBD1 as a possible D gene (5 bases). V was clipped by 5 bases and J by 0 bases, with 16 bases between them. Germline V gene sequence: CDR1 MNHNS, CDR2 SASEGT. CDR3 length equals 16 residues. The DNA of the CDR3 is TGTGCCAGCAGTACAGATACCGGGGCCTCTAACTATGGCTACACCTTC. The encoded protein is CASSTDTGASNYGYTF.

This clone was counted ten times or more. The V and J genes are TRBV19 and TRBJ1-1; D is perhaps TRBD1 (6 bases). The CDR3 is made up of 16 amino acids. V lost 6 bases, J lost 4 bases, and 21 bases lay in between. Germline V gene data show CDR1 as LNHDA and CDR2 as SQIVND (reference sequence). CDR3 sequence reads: CASRRYIGGRVTEAFF. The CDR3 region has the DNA TGTGCCAGTAGAAGGTATATAGGGGGGCGGGTCACTGAAGCTTTCTTT.

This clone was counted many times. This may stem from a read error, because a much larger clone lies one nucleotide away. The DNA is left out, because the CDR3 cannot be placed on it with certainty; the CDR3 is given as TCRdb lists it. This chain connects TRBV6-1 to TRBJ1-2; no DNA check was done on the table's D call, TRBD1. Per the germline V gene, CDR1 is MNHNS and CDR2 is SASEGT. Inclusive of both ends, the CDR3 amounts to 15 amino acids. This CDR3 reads CASGSGGRGDYGCTF.

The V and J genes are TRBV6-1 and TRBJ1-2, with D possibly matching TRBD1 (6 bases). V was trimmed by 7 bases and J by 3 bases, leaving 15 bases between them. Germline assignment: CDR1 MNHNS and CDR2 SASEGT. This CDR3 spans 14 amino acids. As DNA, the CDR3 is TGTGCCAGCAACCCGCAGGGGATCGACTATGGCTACACCTTC. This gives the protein CASNPQGIDYGYTF.

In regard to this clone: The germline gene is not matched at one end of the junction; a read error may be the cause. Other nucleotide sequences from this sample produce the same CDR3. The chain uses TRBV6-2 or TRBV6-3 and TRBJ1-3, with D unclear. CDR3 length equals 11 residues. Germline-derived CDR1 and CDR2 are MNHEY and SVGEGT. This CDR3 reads CASRIGNTIYF. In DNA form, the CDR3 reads TGTGCCAGCAGGATTGGAAATACCATATATTTT.

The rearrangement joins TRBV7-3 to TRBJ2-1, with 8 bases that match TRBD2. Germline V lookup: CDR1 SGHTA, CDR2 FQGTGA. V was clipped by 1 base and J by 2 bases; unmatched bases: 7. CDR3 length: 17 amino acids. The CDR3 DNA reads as TGTGCCAGCAGCTTAAGTGGCGGGGGGCCCCCCTACAATGAGCAGTTCTTC. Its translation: CASSLSGGGPPYNEQFF.

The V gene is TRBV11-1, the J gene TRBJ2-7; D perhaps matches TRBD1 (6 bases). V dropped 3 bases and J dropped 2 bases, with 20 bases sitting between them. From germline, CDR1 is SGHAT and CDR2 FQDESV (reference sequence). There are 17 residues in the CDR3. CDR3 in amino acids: CASSFAGDGVPTYEQYF. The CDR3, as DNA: TGTGCCAGCAGCTTCGCAGGGGACGGAGTACCTACCTACGAGCAGTACTTC.

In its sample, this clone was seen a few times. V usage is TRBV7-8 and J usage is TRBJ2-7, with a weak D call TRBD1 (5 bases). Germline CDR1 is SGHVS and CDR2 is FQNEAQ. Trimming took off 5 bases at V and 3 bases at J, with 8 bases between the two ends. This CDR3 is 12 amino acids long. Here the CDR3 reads CASSLRVYEQYF. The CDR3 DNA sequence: TGTGCCAGCAGCCTCAGGGTCTACGAGCAGTACTTC.

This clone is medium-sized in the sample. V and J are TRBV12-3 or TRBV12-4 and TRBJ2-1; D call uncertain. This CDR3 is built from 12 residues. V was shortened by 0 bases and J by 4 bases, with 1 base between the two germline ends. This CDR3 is CASSLAYNEQFF. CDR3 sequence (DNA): TGTGCCAGCAGTTTAGCGTACAATGAGCAGTTCTTC.

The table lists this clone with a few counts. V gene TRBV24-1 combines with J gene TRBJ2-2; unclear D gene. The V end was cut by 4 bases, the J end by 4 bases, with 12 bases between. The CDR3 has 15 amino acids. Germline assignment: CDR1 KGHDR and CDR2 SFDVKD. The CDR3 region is CATSEQSRRTGELFF. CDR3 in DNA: TGTGCCACCAGTGAGCAAAGCAGACGCACCGGGGAGCTGTTTTTT.

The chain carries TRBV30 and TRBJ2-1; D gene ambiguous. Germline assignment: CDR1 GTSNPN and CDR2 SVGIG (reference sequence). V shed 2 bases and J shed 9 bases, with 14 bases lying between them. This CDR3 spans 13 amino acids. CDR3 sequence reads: CAWSSTPDSEQFF. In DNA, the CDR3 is TGTGCCTGGAGTTCTACCCCAGATAGTGAGCAGTTCTTC.

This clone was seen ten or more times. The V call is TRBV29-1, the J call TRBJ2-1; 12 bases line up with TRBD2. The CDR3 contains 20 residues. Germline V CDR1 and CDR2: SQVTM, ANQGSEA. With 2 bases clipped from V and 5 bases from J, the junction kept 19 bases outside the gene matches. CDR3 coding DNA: TGCAGCGTTGAAAATGATACCCCTTCTACTAGCGGGAGGATAAACAATGAGCAGTTCTTC. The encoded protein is CSVENDTPSTSGRINNEQFF.

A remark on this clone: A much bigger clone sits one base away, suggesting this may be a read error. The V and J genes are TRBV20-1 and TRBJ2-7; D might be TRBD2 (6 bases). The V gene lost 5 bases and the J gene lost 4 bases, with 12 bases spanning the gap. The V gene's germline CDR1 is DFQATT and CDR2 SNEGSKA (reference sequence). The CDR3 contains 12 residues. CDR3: CSAPDGGYEQYF. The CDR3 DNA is TGCAGTGCTCCCGACGGAGGGTACGAGCAGTACTTC.

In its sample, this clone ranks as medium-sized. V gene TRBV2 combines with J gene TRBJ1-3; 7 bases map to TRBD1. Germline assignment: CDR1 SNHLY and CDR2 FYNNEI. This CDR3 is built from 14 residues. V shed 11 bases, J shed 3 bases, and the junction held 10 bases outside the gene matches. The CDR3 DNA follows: TGTGCCCGATCAACAGGGGACAGTGGAAACACCATATATTTT. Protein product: CARSTGDSGNTIYF.